This TCR beta chain was sequenced for a study of blood T cell repertoires in COVID-19. The V end was cut by 4 bases, the J end by 1 base, with 15 bases between. The CDR3 consists of 15 residues. Germline values: CDR1 SGHNT, CDR2 YYREEE (reference sequence). Produced via immunoSEQ multiplex PCR; TCRdb's table is partial and in-frame only. The repertoire has roughly 200,000 clones, around nine tenths of them found once; the top ten carry roughly 4.9%. The chain uses TRBV5-4 and TRBJ2-7; D is possibly TRBD1 (5 bases). The sample taken for sequencing was PBMCs or T cells enriched from blood (not recorded which). This TCR came from a woman in her 30s who had been exposed to COVID-19. The CDR3 DNA is TGTGCCAGCAGCCCCCCAGGGTCCAAATCCTACGAGCAGTACTTC. Translated: CASSPPGSKSYEQYF.